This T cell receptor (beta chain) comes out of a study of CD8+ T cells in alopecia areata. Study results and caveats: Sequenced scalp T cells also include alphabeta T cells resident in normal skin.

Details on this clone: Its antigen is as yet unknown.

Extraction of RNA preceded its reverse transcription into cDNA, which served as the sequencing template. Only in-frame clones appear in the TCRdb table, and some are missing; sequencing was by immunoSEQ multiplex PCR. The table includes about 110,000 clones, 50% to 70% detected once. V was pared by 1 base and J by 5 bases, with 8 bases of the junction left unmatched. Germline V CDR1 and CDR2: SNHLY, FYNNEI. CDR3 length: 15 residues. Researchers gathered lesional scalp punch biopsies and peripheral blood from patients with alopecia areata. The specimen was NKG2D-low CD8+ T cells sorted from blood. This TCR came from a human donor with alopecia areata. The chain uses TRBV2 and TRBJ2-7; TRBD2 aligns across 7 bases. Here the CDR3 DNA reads TGTGCCAGCAGTGAAGGGTGGGGCGGGAGAGACGAGCAGTACTTC. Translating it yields CASSEGWGGRDEQYF.